Below, 29 T cell receptor beta chains from the same sample are listed, as sequenced in a study of T cell repertoires in cytomegalovirus infection. TCRdb fed the reads into MiXCR, producing one record per CDR3 protein. This sample has approximately 500,000 distinct CDR3 sequences; approximately 17% occur once, and the top ten carry 20% to 30%. Sample: CD8+ T cells from PBMCs. These receptors were collected from a human donor in good health (CMV status not recorded). Some clones in this sample may be carry-over from other donors' samples.

On this clonotype itself: A clone one base away is much larger, so this may be a read error. V and J are TRBV12-5 and TRBJ2-1; TRBD1 might be the D (5 bases). The CDR3 is 15 residues long. The V end lost 2 bases, the J end lost 3 bases, and 11 bases lay between the germline ends. Germline-derived CDR1 and CDR2 are LGHNT and FRNRAP. The CDR3 DNA is TGTGCTAGTGGTTTGTTCAGGGTGTTCTACAATGAGCAGTTCTTC. Translation: CASGLFRVFYNEQFF. The whole variable domain, filled in from reference TRBV12-5 and TRBJ2-1, reads DARVTQTPRHKVTEMGQEVTMRCQPILGHNTVFWYRQTMMQGLELLAYFRNRAPLDDSGMPKDRFSAEMPDATLATLKIQPSEPRDSAVYFCASGLFRVFYNEQFFGPGTRLTVL.

This clonotype occurred many times. The chain joins TRBV6-2 or TRBV6-3 to TRBJ1-1; D is uncertain. This CDR3 contains 14 residues. Germline loops: CDR1 MNHEY, CDR2 SVGEGT. With 5 bases removed from V and 7 bases from J, the gap between germline ends came to 17 bases. The CDR3 loop reads CASSETYRGIEAFF. The DNA for the CDR3 is TGTGCCAGCAGTGAAACCTACCGAGGAATTGAAGCTTTCTTT.

This clonotype was detected ten times or more. This chain links TRBV6-5 with TRBJ2-3; D not certain. The CDR3 spans 16 residues. V lost 0 bases and J lost 0, with 10 bases in between. Germline CDR1 reads MNHEY; CDR2 reads SVGAGI. DNA of the CDR3: TGTGCCAGCAGTTACTCGGTCGGCGAAAGCACAGATACGCAGTATTTT. This encodes CASSYSVGESTDTQYF.

This clonotype showed up just a few times. The chain employs TRBV7-4 and TRBJ1-2, with 8 bases aligning to TRBD1. J gave up 8 bases and V 5 bases, and 10 bases lay outside the gene matches. The CDR3 is 14 residues long. Germline CDR1 reads SGHVT; CDR2 reads SQSDAQ. In DNA, the CDR3 is TGTGCCAGCAGCACAGGACAGGGAAGGGACGGCTACACCTTC. Amino acids: CASSTGQGRDGYTF.

This clonotype was counted between two and nine times. V and J are TRBV18 and TRBJ1-5; D might be TRBD1 (5 bases). Looked up from germline, CDR1 is KGHSH and CDR2 is LQKENI. V shed 5 bases and J shed 6 bases, with 17 bases lying between them. This CDR3 region has 15 residues. The CDR3 loop is CASSDRGDRGQPQHF. CDR3 bases: TGTGCCAGCTCAGACCGGGGGGATCGGGGTCAGCCCCAGCATTTT. The whole variable domain, filled in from reference TRBV18 and TRBJ1-5, reads NAGVMQNPRHLVRRRGQEARLRCSPMKGHSHVYWYRQLPEEGLKFMVYLQKENIIDESGMPKERFSAEFPKEGPSILRIQQVVRGDSAAYFCASSDRGDRGQPQHFGDGTRLSIL.

This clonotype is medium-sized by share. The rearrangement joins TRBV6-6 to TRBJ1-5, with TRBD1 as a possible D gene (5 bases). The CDR3 is 12 residues long. Trimming took 7 bases from V and 4 from J, leaving 8 bases between them. The germline gives CDR1 MNHNY, CDR2 SVGAGI (reference sequence). DNA for the CDR3: TGTGCCAGCACAGGGCCAAATCAGCCCCAGCATTTT. This codes for CASTGPNQPQHF.

This clonotype was observed at least ten times. V gene TRBV10-2 combines with J gene TRBJ2-7; 8 nucleotides align to TRBD1. CDR1 is WSHSY and CDR2 is SAAADI in the germline V gene. The trim removed 6 bases at V and 5 bases at J, leaving 3 bases unmatched. The CDR3 sequence is 12 residues long. This CDR3 is CASRDRADEQYF. CDR3 DNA: TGCGCCAGCAGGGACAGGGCGGACGAGCAGTACTTC.

This clonotype occurred many times. This chain uses TRBV28 with TRBJ2-4, with D unclear. CDR1 and CDR2 (germline): MDHEN, SYDVKM. Between the trimmed V and J ends, which lost 3 bases and 7 bases, there was a span of 13 bases. The CDR3 totals 14 residues. CDR3 region: CASSFRHEGNIQYF. The CDR3, as DNA: TGTGCCAGCAGTTTTCGTCACGAAGGCAACATTCAGTACTTC. Drawing the rest from reference TRBV28 and TRBJ2-4, the complete variable domain is DVKVTQSSRYLVKRTGEKVFLECVQDMDHENMFWYRQDPGLGLRLIYFSYDVKMKEKGDIPEGYSVSREKKERFSLILESASTNQTSMYLCASSFRHEGNIQYFGAGTRLSVL.

The gene calls are TRBV11-1 and TRBJ2-2; a weak D match, TRBD2 (6 bases). Trimming removed 8 bases from V and 2 bases from J, with 18 bases in between. This CDR3 spans 16 amino acids. Germline lookup yields CDR1 SGHAT and CDR2 FQDESV (reference sequence). The CDR3 DNA follows: TGTGCCAGCGGCCTGAGTAGCGGACTTAACACCGGGGAGCTGTTTTTT. Protein: CASGLSSGLNTGELFF.

The chain has TRBV4-1 and TRBJ1-5, with D perhaps matching TRBD1 (6 bases). V lost 2 bases and J 3 bases, leaving 11 bases between the germline ends. CDR1 MGHRA and CDR2 YSYEKL come from the germline V gene. This CDR3 comprises 15 residues. CDR3 sequence: CASSQRGGSNQPQHF. CDR3 DNA: TGCGCCAGCAGCCAAAGGGGGGGGTCCAATCAGCCCCAGCATTTT.

The sample holds many counts of this clonotype. The chain recombines TRBV7-3 with TRBJ2-5, with 10 bases aligning to TRBD2. The length of the CDR3 is 14 residues. With V trimmed by 5 bases and J by 4 bases, 4 bases remained unmatched. CDR1 is SGHTA, CDR2 FQGTGA, per germline. The CDR3 region has the DNA TGTGCCAGCAGCCTAGCGGGGGTAGGAGAGACCCAGTACTTC. It codes for CASSLAGVGETQYF.

This clonotype was counted many times. The chain joins TRBV6-1 to TRBJ2-1, with 9 bases fitting TRBD2. The CDR3 consists of 15 residues. With 5 bases clipped from V and 4 bases from J, the junction kept 6 bases outside the gene matches. Germline-derived CDR1 and CDR2 are MNHNS and SASEGT. CDR3 sequence reads: CASSNRLAAYNEQFF. Here the CDR3 DNA reads TGTGCCAGCAGTAATCGACTAGCGGCGTACAATGAGCAGTTCTTC.

This clonotype showed up many times. The chain has TRBV7-8 and TRBJ2-1, with TRBD1 identical over 7 bases. The germline V gene encodes CDR1 SGHVS and CDR2 FQNEAQ. J was trimmed by 1 base and V by 6 bases; bases with no gene match: 9. The CDR3 length is 16 residues. The CDR3 region has the DNA TGTGCCAGCAGAGTGGGACAGTTTCTATCCTACAATGAGCAGTTCTTC. Its translation is CASRVGQFLSYNEQFF.

This clonotype was recorded many times. This sequence joins TRBV11-2 and TRBJ2-1, with 12 bases that match TRBD2. Germline V gene lookup returns CDR1 SGHAT and CDR2 FQNNGV. With 3 bases clipped from V and 8 bases from J, the junction kept 17 bases outside the gene matches. CDR3 length: 19 amino acids. The CDR3 DNA follows: TGTGCCAGCAGCTTGGGGGGGCTGCTAGCGGGAGGGCCGGGGTATGAGCAGTTCTTC. Translating it yields CASSLGGLLAGGPGYEQFF.

This clonotype was detected only a few times. The rearrangement links TRBV6-1 to TRBJ2-7, with D perhaps TRBD1 (5 bases). V was pared by 3 bases and J by 1 base, with 16 bases between. Per the germline V gene, CDR1 is MNHNS and CDR2 is SASEGT. This CDR3 region has 16 residues. CDR3 DNA: TGTGCCAGCAGTGACCTAGTCAGGGAAGGATCCTACGAGCAGTACTTC. This encodes CASSDLVREGSYEQYF.

This chain joins TRBV19 and TRBJ2-7; TRBD2 matches 12 bases. Looked up from germline, CDR1 is LNHDA and CDR2 is SQIVND (reference sequence). The trim removed 7 bases at V and 4 bases at J, leaving 8 bases unmatched. CDR3 length: 15 residues. CDR3 DNA sequence: TGTGCCAGTACCCCCGGACTAGCGGGACCTTACGAGCAGTACTTC. It is translated as CASTPGLAGPYEQYF.

The chain employs TRBV19 and TRBJ2-7; D gene ambiguous. Germline loops: CDR1 LNHDA, CDR2 SQIVND (reference sequence). This CDR3 is 15 amino acids long. V dropped 5 bases and J dropped 0 bases, with 14 bases sitting between them. The CDR3 DNA reads TGTGCCAGTAGTCCCCAACAGACCACCTCCTACGAGCAGTACTTC. Its translation: CASSPQQTTSYEQYF.

In DNA, the CDR3 is TGTGCCAGCAGCTCCTTAACAGGGCGTCGGACCTACGAGCAGTACTTC. Translation: CASSSLTGRRTYEQYF. V usage is TRBV7-9 and J usage is TRBJ2-7; D may be TRBD1 (6 bases). The CDR3 length is 16 residues. Trimming took off 4 bases at V and 2 bases at J, with 18 bases between the two ends. Germline V gives CDR1 SEHNR, CDR2 FQNEAQ (reference sequence).

The V call is TRBV11-2, the J call TRBJ1-2; D call uncertain. The germline V gene has CDR1 SGHAT and CDR2 FQNNGV. V gave up 4 bases and J gave up 2 bases, with 20 bases separating them. This CDR3 is built from 17 residues. The CDR3 sequence: CASSSRERLSVNYGYTF. In nucleotides, the CDR3 is TGTGCCAGCAGCTCTCGGGAGCGGTTGTCAGTGAACTATGGCTACACCTTC.

In regard to this clonotype: A single base separates this from a much larger clone, so it may be a read error. The J gene is TRBJ2-7, the V gene TRBV27, with D tentatively TRBD2 (6 bases). Germline V gene sequence: CDR1 MNHEY, CDR2 SMNVEV (reference sequence). Trimming cost V 5 bases and J 3 bases, with 20 bases left between them. The CDR3 extends over 16 amino acids. The CDR3 loop is CASSPSTGAEDYEQYF. CDR3 sequence (DNA): TGTGCCAGCAGTCCCTCCACGGGAGCAGAGGACTACGAGCAGTACTTC.

This clonotype was observed at least ten times. The chain links TRBV7-4 to TRBJ2-5; 7 bases align to TRBD2. The CDR3 loop spans 18 amino acids. Germline V gives CDR1 SGHVT, CDR2 SQSDAQ. V lost 2 bases, J lost 5 bases, and 17 bases stayed unmatched. CDR3: CASSLITSEATARETQYF. DNA for the CDR3: TGTGCCAGCAGCTTAATAACTAGCGAAGCGACGGCGAGGGAGACCCAGTACTTC.

The chain recombines TRBV6-5 with TRBJ1-2; unclear D gene. V was pared by 0 bases and J by 5 bases, with 10 bases between. CDR3 length equals 14 residues. Germline assignment: CDR1 MNHEY and CDR2 SVGAGI. Here the CDR3 DNA reads TGTGCCAGCAGTTACTCCGGGGAAAATTATGGCTACACCTTC. It codes for CASSYSGENYGYTF.

This clonotype was seen a handful of times. The V and J genes are TRBV27 and TRBJ2-7; D is tentatively TRBD1 or TRBD2 (5 bases each). V lost 8 bases, J lost 0 bases, and 11 bases lay in between. The CDR3 is 13 residues long. CDR1 is MNHEY, CDR2 SMNVEV, per germline (reference sequence). The CDR3 protein is CASGLTVSYEQYF. CDR3 nucleotide sequence: TGTGCCAGCGGACTGACAGTCTCCTACGAGCAGTACTTC.

The genes are TRBV2 and TRBJ1-2, with D hard to call. Trimming cost V 0 bases and J 1 base, with 12 bases left between them. Germline lookup yields CDR1 SNHLY and CDR2 FYNNEI. The CDR3 extends over 16 amino acids. The CDR3 bases are TGTGCCAGCAGTGAAGCGCTTCAGGAGTTTAACTATGGCTACACCTTC. Protein product: CASSEALQEFNYGYTF.

This clonotype was counted a few times. The chain recombines TRBV15 with TRBJ1-2, with 7 bases fitting TRBD1. The CDR3 has 14 amino acids. CDR1 LNHNV and CDR2 YYDKDF come from the germline V gene (reference sequence). Unmatched junction bases numbered 2, after V lost 1 base and J lost 3 bases. In nucleotides, the CDR3 is TGTGCCACCAGCAGAGTAGGGGGCGACTATGGCTACACCTTC. This codes for CATSRVGGDYGYTF.

The chain uses TRBV6-2 or TRBV6-3 and TRBJ1-2, with 8 bases that match TRBD1. Germline V gene sequence: CDR1 MNHEY, CDR2 SVGEGT. The CDR3 has 13 residues. J gave up 7 bases and V 4 bases, and 5 bases lay outside the gene matches. CDR3 nucleotides: TGTGCCAGCAGTTCGACAGGGGAGGTTGGCTACACCTTC. Protein product: CASSSTGEVGYTF.

This clonotype has ten or more counts. The chain couples TRBV7-9 to TRBJ2-2; D not certain. The CDR3 covers 10 residues. Germline CDR1 is SEHNR and CDR2 is FQNEAQ (reference sequence). The V gene lost 7 bases and the J gene lost 6 bases, with 3 bases spanning the gap. CDR3 coding DNA: TGTGCCAGCAAGGCCGGGGAGCTGTTTTTT. Protein sequence: CASKAGELFF.

This clonotype was detected many times. The gene calls are TRBV12-3 or TRBV12-4 and TRBJ1-2, with a weak D call TRBD1 (5 bases). This CDR3 is 14 amino acids long. Between the trimmed V and J ends, which lost 3 bases and 6 bases, there was a span of 14 bases. The CDR3 DNA follows: TGTGCCAGCAGTTTTAAGGCAGGAGGGGATGGCTACACCTTC. It codes for CASSFKAGGDGYTF.

The CDR3 region has the DNA TGTGCCAGCAGCTCGGACCTCTCCTTTTCTGGAAACACCATATATTTT. This gives the protein CASSSDLSFSGNTIYF. The chain is built from TRBV5-6 and TRBJ1-3; no reliable D call. Germline values: CDR1 SGHDT, CDR2 YYEEEE. This CDR3 has 16 amino acids. V was cut by 3 bases and J by 1 base, with 14 bases left in between.